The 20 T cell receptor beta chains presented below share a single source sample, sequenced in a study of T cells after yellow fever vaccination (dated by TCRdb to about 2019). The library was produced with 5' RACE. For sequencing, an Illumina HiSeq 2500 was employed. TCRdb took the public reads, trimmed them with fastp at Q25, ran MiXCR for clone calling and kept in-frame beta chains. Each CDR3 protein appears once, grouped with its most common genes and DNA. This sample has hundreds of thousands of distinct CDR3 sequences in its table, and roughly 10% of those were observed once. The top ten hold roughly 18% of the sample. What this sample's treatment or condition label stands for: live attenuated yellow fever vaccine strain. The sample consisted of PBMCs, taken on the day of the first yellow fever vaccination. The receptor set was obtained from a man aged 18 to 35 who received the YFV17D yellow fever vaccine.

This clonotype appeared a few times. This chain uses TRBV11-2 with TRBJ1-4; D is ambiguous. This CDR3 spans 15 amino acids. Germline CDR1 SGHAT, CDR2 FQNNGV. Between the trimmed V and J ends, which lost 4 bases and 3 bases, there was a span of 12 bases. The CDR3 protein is CASSSPFSPNEKLFF. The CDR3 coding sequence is TGTGCCAGCAGCTCGCCTTTTAGCCCTAATGAAAAACTGTTTTTT.

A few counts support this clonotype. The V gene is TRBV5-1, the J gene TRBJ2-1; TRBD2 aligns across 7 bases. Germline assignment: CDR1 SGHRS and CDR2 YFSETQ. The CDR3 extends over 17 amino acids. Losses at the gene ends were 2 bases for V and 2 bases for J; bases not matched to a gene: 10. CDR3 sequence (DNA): TGCGCCAGCAGCTTCGCCGCCCCAAGCGGGGCCTACAATGAGCAGTTCTTC. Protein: CASSFAAPSGAYNEQFF. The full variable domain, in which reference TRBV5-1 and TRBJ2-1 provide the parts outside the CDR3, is KAGVTQTPRYLIKTRGQQVTLSCSPISGHRSVSWYQQTPGQGLQFLFEYFSETQRNKGNFPGRFSGRQFSNSRSEMNVSTLELGDSALYLCASSFAAPSGAYNEQFFGPGTRLTVL.

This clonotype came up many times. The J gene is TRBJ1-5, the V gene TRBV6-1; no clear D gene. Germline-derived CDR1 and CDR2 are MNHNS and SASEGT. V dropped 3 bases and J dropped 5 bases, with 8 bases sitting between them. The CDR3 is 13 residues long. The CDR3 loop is CASSDGPHQPQHF. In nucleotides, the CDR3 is TGTGCCAGCAGTGACGGGCCTCATCAGCCCCAGCATTTT.

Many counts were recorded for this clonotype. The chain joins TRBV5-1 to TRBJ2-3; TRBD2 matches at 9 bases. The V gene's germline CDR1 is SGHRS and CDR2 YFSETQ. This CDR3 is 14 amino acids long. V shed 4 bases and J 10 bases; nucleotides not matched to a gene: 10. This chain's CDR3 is CASSPPESGGSQYF. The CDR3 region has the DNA TGCGCCAGCAGCCCGCCTGAGAGCGGGGGGTCGCAGTATTTT.

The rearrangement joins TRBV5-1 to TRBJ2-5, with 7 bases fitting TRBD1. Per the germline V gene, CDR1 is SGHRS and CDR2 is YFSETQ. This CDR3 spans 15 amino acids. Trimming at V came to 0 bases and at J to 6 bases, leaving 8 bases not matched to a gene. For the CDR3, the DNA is TGCGCCAGCAGCTTGGCCGGACAGACAGGGCAGACCCAGTACTTC. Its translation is CASSLAGQTGQTQYF.

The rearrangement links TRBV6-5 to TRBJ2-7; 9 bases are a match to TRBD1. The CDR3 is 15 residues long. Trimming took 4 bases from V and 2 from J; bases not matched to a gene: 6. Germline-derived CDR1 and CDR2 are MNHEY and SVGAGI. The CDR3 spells CASSSDRGLTYEQYF. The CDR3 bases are TGTGCCAGCAGTTCAGACAGGGGGTTGACCTACGAGCAGTACTTC.

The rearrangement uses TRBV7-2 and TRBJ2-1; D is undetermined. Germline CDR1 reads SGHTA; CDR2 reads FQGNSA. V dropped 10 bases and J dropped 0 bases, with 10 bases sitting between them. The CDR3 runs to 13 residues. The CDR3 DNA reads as TGTGCCACCCGGAAGGACTCCTACAATGAGCAGTTCTTC. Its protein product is CATRKDSYNEQFF.

In DNA, the CDR3 is TGCGCCAGCAGCTTGTCGGGGACAGGAGGTGGCTACACCTTC. Translation: CASSLSGTGGGYTF. The V gene is TRBV5-1, the J gene TRBJ1-2; 8 bases match TRBD1. V was pared by 1 base and J by 7 bases, with 6 bases of the junction left unmatched. Germline CDR1 is SGHRS and CDR2 is YFSETQ. This CDR3 is built from 14 residues.

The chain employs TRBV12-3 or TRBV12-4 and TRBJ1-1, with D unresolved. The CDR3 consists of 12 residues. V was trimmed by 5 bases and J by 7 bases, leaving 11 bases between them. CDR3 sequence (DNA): TGTGCCAGCAGTCAAACCGGGGATGAAGCTTTCTTT. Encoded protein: CASSQTGDEAFF.

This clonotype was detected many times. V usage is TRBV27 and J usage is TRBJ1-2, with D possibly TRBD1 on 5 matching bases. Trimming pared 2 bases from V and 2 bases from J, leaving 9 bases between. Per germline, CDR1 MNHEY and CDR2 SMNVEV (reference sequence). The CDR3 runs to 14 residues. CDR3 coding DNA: TGTGCCAGCAGTTTAGGGGGGACCAACTATGGCTACACCTTC. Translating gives CASSLGGTNYGYTF.

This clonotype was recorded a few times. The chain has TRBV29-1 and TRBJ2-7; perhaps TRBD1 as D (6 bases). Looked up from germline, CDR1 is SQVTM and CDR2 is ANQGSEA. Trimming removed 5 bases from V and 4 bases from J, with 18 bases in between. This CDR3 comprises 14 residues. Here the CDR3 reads CSVSEQGIAYEQYF. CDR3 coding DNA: TGCAGCGTTTCAGAACAGGGTATCGCGTACGAGCAGTACTTC.

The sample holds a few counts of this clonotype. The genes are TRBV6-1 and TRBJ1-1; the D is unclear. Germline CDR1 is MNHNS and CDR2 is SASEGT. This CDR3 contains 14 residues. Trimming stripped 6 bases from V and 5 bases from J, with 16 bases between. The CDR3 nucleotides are TGTGCCAGCAGGTCGTTAGGCCGGGAGACTGAAGCTTTCTTT. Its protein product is CASRSLGRETEAFF.

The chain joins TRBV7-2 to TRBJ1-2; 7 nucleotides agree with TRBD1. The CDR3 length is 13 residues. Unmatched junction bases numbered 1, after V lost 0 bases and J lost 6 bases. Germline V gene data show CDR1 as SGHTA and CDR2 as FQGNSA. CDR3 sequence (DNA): TGTGCCAGCAGCTTAGCAGGGGGCAATGGCTACACCTTC. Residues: CASSLAGGNGYTF.

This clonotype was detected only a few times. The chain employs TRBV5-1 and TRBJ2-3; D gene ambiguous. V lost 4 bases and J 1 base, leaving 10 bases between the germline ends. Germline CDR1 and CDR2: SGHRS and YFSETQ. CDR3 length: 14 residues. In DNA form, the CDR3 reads TGCGCCAGCAGCACTTCCGGGCGCACAGATACGCAGTATTTT. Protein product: CASSTSGRTDTQYF. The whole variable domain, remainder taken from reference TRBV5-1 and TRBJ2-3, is KAGVTQTPRYLIKTRGQQVTLSCSPISGHRSVSWYQQTPGQGLQFLFEYFSETQRNKGNFPGRFSGRQFSNSRSEMNVSTLELGDSALYLCASSTSGRTDTQYFGPGTRLTVL.

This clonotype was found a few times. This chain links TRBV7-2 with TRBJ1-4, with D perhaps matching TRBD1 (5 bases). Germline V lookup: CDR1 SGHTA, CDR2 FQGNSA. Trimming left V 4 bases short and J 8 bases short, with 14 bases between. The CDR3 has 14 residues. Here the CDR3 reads CASSSGRGREKLFF. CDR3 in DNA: TGTGCCAGCAGCTCGGGACGGGGGAGGGAAAAACTGTTTTTT. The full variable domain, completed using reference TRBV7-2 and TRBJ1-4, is GAGVSQSPSNKVTEKGKDVELRCDPISGHTALYWYRQSLGQGLEFLIYFQGNSAPDKSGLPSDRFSAERTGGSVSTLTIQRTQQEDSAVYLCASSSGRGREKLFFGSGTQLSVL.

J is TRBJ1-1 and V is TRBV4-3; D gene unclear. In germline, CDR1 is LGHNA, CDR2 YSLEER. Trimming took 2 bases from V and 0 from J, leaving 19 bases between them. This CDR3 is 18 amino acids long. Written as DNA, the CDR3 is TGCGCCAGCAGCCAATTTTTCGGTGGCAGCCCCATGAACACTGAAGCTTTCTTT. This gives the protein CASSQFFGGSPMNTEAFF.

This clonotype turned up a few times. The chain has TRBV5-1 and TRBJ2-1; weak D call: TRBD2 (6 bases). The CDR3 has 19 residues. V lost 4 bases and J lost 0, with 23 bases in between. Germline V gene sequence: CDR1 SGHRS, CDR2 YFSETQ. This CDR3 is CASSLGLLHTRSSYNEQFF. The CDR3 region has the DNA TGCGCCAGCAGCCTGGGACTTCTCCATACCCGAAGCTCCTACAATGAGCAGTTCTTC.

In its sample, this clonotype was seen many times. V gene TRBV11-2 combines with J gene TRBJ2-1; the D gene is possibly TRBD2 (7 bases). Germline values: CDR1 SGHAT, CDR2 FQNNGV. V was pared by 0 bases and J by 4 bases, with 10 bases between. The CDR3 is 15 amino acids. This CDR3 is CASSLEAGAYNEQFF. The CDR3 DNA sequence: TGTGCCAGCAGCTTAGAGGCGGGGGCTTACAATGAGCAGTTCTTC.

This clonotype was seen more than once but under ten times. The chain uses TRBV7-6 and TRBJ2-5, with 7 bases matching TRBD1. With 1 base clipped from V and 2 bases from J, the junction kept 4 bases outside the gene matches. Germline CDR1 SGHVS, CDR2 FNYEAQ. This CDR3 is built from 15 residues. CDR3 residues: CASSLVARGQETQYF. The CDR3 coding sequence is TGTGCCAGCAGCTTAGTTGCCAGGGGGCAAGAGACCCAGTACTTC.

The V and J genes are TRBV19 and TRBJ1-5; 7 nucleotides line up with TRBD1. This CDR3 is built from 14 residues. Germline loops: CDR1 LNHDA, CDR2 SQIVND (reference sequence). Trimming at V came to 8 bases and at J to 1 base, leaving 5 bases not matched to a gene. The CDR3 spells CASGPGGSNQPQHF. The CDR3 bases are TGTGCCAGTGGTCCAGGGGGGAGCAATCAGCCCCAGCATTTT. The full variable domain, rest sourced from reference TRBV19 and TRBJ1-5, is DGGITQSPKYLFRKEGQNVTLSCEQNLNHDAMYWYRQDPGQGLRLIYYSQIVNDFQKGDIAEGYSVSREKKESFPLTVTSAQKNPTAFYLCASGPGGSNQPQHFGDGTRLSIL.